The 15 T cell receptor beta chains presented below share a single source sample, sequenced in a study of T cell repertoires in aging, cancer and after chemotherapy. Rearranged V-D-J TRB sequences were amplified with a mixed TRB-A/B primer pool. TCRdb independently ran MiXCR on the multiplex PCR reads; one entry per CDR3 protein. The sample holds approximately 1,500 distinct CDR3 sequences, 28% seen once. The template was genomic DNA from peripheral blood, not RNA. The sample taken for sequencing was blood. These receptors originate from a human donor with a solid tumor.

This clonotype was recorded a few times. The chain links TRBV7-2 to TRBJ1-1; no firm D call. The germline gives CDR1 SGHTA, CDR2 FQGNSA. The CDR3 has 13 residues. V shed 0 bases and J shed 1 base, with 3 bases lying between them. CDR3 sequence: CASSLARNTEAFF. The DNA for the CDR3 is TGTGCCAGCAGCTTAGCACGGAACACTGAAGCTTTCTTT.

The chain recombines TRBV20-1 with TRBJ1-2; D is possibly TRBD1 (6 bases). Germline loops: CDR1 DFQATT, CDR2 SNEGSKA (reference sequence). V gave up 1 base and J gave up 4 bases, with 10 bases separating them. This CDR3 spans 13 amino acids. This CDR3 reads CSARGQVSYGYTF. The DNA for the CDR3 is TGCAGTGCTAGAGGACAGGTTAGCTATGGCTACACCTTC.

This sequence joins TRBV12-3 or TRBV12-4 and TRBJ2-7; 8 positions agree with TRBD2. This CDR3 has 13 amino acids. The trim removed 5 bases at V and 3 bases at J, leaving 3 bases unmatched. The CDR3 is CASSPRGGYEQYF. The CDR3 nucleotides read TGTGCCAGCAGTCCCCGGGGGGGCTACGAGCAGTACTTC.

This clonotype is categorized as medium-sized. The genes are TRBV27 and TRBJ2-1; D not resolved. Between the trimmed V and J ends, which lost 2 bases and 3 bases, there was a span of 8 bases. Germline V gene data show CDR1 as MNHEY and CDR2 as SMNVEV (reference sequence). The length of the CDR3 is 14 residues. CDR3 region: CASSLTHSYNEQFF. CDR3 in DNA: TGTGCCAGCAGTTTAACTCACAGCTACAATGAGCAGTTCTTC.

J is TRBJ2-5 and V is TRBV7-2; D possibly corresponds to TRBD2 (5 bases). Germline assignment: CDR1 SGHTA and CDR2 FQGNSA. With 5 bases removed from V and 4 bases from J, the gap between germline ends came to 11 bases. CDR3 length equals 13 residues. DNA of the CDR3: TGTGCCAGCAGCGGTCTGCTAGCAGAGACCCAGTACTTC. Translation: CASSGLLAETQYF.

This clonotype is large (0.1 to 1%) in the sample. CDR3 nucleotide sequence: TGTGCCAGCAGTCGGGACAGCCTGAGAGTCTACGAGCAGTACTTC. Encoded protein: CASSRDSLRVYEQYF. The chain carries TRBV6-5 and TRBJ2-7, with 7 bases matching TRBD1. The germline gives CDR1 MNHEY, CDR2 SVGAGI. The CDR3 sequence is 15 residues long. J gave up 3 bases and V 5 bases, and 10 bases lay outside the gene matches.

This clonotype is categorized as medium-sized. The rearrangement links TRBV19 to TRBJ2-7; 9 nucleotides match TRBD1. The length of the CDR3 is 14 residues. The junction had 6 bases not matched to a gene; V was cut back by 4 bases and J by 5 bases. Germline CDR1 reads LNHDA; CDR2 reads SQIVND (reference sequence). CDR3 sequence reads: CASSKSTGGHEQYF. CDR3 DNA: TGTGCCAGTAGTAAGTCAACAGGGGGCCACGAGCAGTACTTC.

In its sample, this clonotype was seen a few times. The chain links TRBV7-9 to TRBJ2-1; 13 nucleotides agree with TRBD2. Losses at the gene ends were 4 bases for V and 8 bases for J; bases not matched to a gene: 8. The CDR3 runs 16 residues. CDR1 is SEHNR, CDR2 FQNEAQ, per germline (reference sequence). CDR3 DNA sequence: TGTGCCAGCAGCTCGCCGACTAGCGGGAGGCGATATGAGCAGTTCTTC. Translated: CASSSPTSGRRYEQFF.

By share, this clonotype ranks as medium-sized. The rearrangement uses TRBV19 and TRBJ2-3; no clear D gene. The ends were cut back, 4 bases at V and 6 bases at J, with 8 bases in the middle. The CDR3 contains 12 residues. Germline V gene data show CDR1 as LNHDA and CDR2 as SQIVND (reference sequence). The DNA for the CDR3 is TGTGCCAGTAGTACCCCCAGCGATACGCAGTATTTT. Its translation: CASSTPSDTQYF.

The chain recombines TRBV6-1 with TRBJ2-1, with D perhaps TRBD2 (5 bases). Germline V gene lookup returns CDR1 MNHNS and CDR2 SASEGT. Trimming pared 2 bases from V and 0 bases from J, leaving 8 bases between. CDR3 size: 15 residues. The CDR3 DNA sequence: TGTGCCAGCAGTGAAAGCGGAGGCTCCTACAATGAGCAGTTCTTC. Its translation: CASSESGGSYNEQFF.

This chain links TRBV12-3 or TRBV12-4 with TRBJ1-1; 7 nucleotides match TRBD1. CDR3 length: 14 residues. The ends lost 6 bases at V and 7 bases at J; junction bases unmatched: 11. The CDR3 here is CASSVVGGRGEAFF. Here the CDR3 DNA reads TGTGCCAGCAGCGTGGTAGGGGGCCGTGGTGAAGCTTTCTTT.

CDR3 nucleotide sequence: TGCAGTGCTAGAGCGGACAGGGGGATCGCTGAAGCTTTCTTT. This sequence encodes CSARADRGIAEAFF. The J gene is TRBJ1-1, the V gene TRBV20-1, with TRBD1 matching over 10 bases. This CDR3 contains 14 residues. V shed 1 base and J 6 bases; nucleotides not matched to a gene: 5. Germline lookup yields CDR1 DFQATT and CDR2 SNEGSKA (reference sequence).

The chain combines TRBV27 with TRBJ2-2, with 7 bases that match TRBD1. CDR3 length: 15 residues. Germline assignment: CDR1 MNHEY and CDR2 SMNVEV (reference sequence). V was pared by 7 bases and J by 0 bases, with 5 bases of the junction left unmatched. Here the CDR3 reads CASNLGTANTGELFF. Here the CDR3 DNA reads TGTGCCAGCAACCTTGGGACAGCGAACACCGGGGAGCTGTTTTTT.

This clonotype is large by share. The CDR3 protein is CASSLAGGGTDTQYF. The CDR3 bases are TGTGCCAGCAGTCTAGCGGGGGGTGGCACAGATACGCAGTATTTT. The V gene is TRBV6-4, the J gene TRBJ2-3; 11 bases fit TRBD2. The length of the CDR3 is 15 residues. J gave up 1 base and V 5 bases, and 2 bases lay outside the gene matches. In germline, CDR1 is MRHNA, CDR2 SNTAGT.

The gene calls are TRBV24-1 and TRBJ2-3; D is ambiguous. With 5 bases removed from V and 6 bases from J, the gap between germline ends came to 8 bases. Germline loops: CDR1 KGHDR, CDR2 SFDVKD. The CDR3 extends over 12 amino acids. CDR3 nucleotides: TGTGCCACCAGTGCGGGTCCGGATACGCAGTATTTT. It specifies CATSAGPDTQYF.